This T cell receptor (beta chain) was identified during a study of cytomegalovirus exposure and HLA in healthy donors. Overall study findings and caveats: The classifier reportedly diagnosed cytomegalovirus status with high specificity and sensitivity. Usually a TCR sequence was rare, but some public TCRs were found in many donors.

With 60 Vbeta and 13 Jbeta primers, the PCR was carried out. Sequencing was performed with immunoSEQ multiplex PCR; in TCRdb, only in-frame clones are kept and a portion is missing. The sample has 140,000 to 150,000 clones; the top ten hold 0.85% to 1%. As concerns this clone: Its antigen is not known.

Germline V gene sequence: CDR1 SGHAT, CDR2 FQNNGV. This CDR3 spans 15 amino acids. V was trimmed by 2 bases and J by 7 bases, leaving 17 bases between them. This chain links TRBV11-2 with TRBJ1-1; TRBD1 might be the D (6 bases). The clonotype comes from a male donor in good health and CMV-seronegative. The sample taken for sequencing was PBMCs. The CDR3 region is CASSLRGAGAIEAFF. For the CDR3, the DNA is TGTGCCAGCAGCTTAAGGGGGGCGGGGGCGATTGAAGCTTTCTTT. The full variable domain, in which reference TRBV11-2 and TRBJ1-1 provide the parts outside the CDR3, is EAGVAQSPRYKIIEKRQSVAFWCNPISGHATLYWYQQILGQGPKLLIQFQNNGVVDDSQLPKDRFSAERLKGVDSTLKIQPAKLEDSAVYLCASSLRGAGAIEAFFGQGTRLTVV.